A selection of T cell receptor beta chains follows, all from one sample in a study of T cell repertoires in cytomegalovirus infection. TCRdb used MiXCR to reprocess the reads, holding one entry per CDR3 protein. This table holds around 710,000 distinct CDR3 sequences, around 29% found once. These receptors' antigens are unknown. Here the sequenced sample was cultured CD8+ T cells from PBMCs, taken from culture after CMV antigen stimulation. Receptor source: a human donor in good health (CMV status not recorded). Some clones in this sample may be carry-over from other donors' samples. CDR3s include the opening cysteine and the closing phenylalanine or tryptophan. A D gene is named only where the DNA matches it firmly. Clone size is given for some rows only: seen once, a few or many times, or a class if the clone is expanded.

j_call clone_size d_call v_call cdr3_nt cdr3_aa
TRBJ1-5 few - TRBV6-5 TGTGCCAGCAGTTTGAAGTCCGGTCAGCCCCAGCATTTT CASSLKSGQPQHF
TRBJ1-5 - TRBD1 TRBV2 TGTGCCAGCACCATCCAAGCGGGACAGGGACCGAGTAGCAATCAGCCCCAGCATTTT CASTIQAGQGPSSNQPQHF
TRBJ1-4 - TRBD1 TRBV7-8 TGTGCCAGCAGACTTTCCGGGACAGGGGGCATTGATGAAAAACTGTTTTTT CASRLSGTGGIDEKLFF
TRBJ1-2 few - TRBV18 TGTGCCAGCTCATACAGGAAGCCGGACTATGGCTACACCTTC CASSYRKPDYGYTF
TRBJ2-3 - TRBD2 TRBV27 TGTGCCAGCAGTGGGCTAGCGGGGGGCGCAGATACGCAGTATTTT CASSGLAGGADTQYF
TRBJ2-2 few - TRBV12-5 TGTGCTAGTGGTTTTATAACCGGGGAGCTGTTTTTT CASGFITGELFF
TRBJ1-1 - - TRBV9 TGTGCCAGCAGCTTGGGTCGATCCCGGGGGGAGTACACTGAAGCTTTCTTT CASSLGRSRGEYTEAFF
TRBJ2-2 - TRBD2 TRBV2 TGTGCCAGCAGGGGCGAGCGGGGCGCGGTTACCGGGGAGCTGTTTTTT CASRGERGAVTGELFF
TRBJ2-3 - - TRBV28 TGTGCCAGCACCCGCTTGGGGGCTAGCACAGATACGCAGTATTTT CASTRLGASTDTQYF
TRBJ2-7 - TRBD1 TRBV4-3 TGCGCCAGCAGCCAGGTGACAGGGTCGGGTGAGCAGTACTTC CASSQVTGSGEQYF
TRBJ1-5 - - TRBV6-5 TGTGCCAGCAGTTACGGCCCCCGTGGGCCCCAGCATTTT CASSYGPRGPQHF
TRBJ2-3 many TRBD2 TRBV7-8 TGTGCCAGCAGCGCCGGGACTAGCGGGGGGCCCAAGCGCACAGATACGCAGTATTTT CASSAGTSGGPKRTDTQYF